The text below deals with one T cell receptor beta chain. The sample originates from a study of blood T cell repertoires in COVID-19. A Seattle source enrolled patients during active infection and followed them longitudinally. In the authors' workflow: Amplification from reference gene primers served as the basis for estimated nucleated cell counts. Profiling relied on immunoSEQ multiplex PCR, and the TCRdb table lists in-frame clones only, not all of them. The DNA gave D and trimming, while V, J and clone size come from that table. The table lists some 200,000 clones, around 95% of them singletons, with approximately 0.69% in the top ten. Sequencing was performed on peripheral blood. The source of this sequence is a young man with COVID-19, enrolled during active disease.

The CDR3 spells CASSRLLADTF. For the CDR3, the DNA is TGTGCCAGCAGCCGACTTCTCGCGGACACCTTC. The genes are TRBV6-4 and TRBJ1-2, with D unresolved. V shed 6 bases and J shed 12 bases, with 14 bases lying between them. Germline-derived CDR1 and CDR2 are MRHNA and SNTAGT. This CDR3 region has 11 residues.